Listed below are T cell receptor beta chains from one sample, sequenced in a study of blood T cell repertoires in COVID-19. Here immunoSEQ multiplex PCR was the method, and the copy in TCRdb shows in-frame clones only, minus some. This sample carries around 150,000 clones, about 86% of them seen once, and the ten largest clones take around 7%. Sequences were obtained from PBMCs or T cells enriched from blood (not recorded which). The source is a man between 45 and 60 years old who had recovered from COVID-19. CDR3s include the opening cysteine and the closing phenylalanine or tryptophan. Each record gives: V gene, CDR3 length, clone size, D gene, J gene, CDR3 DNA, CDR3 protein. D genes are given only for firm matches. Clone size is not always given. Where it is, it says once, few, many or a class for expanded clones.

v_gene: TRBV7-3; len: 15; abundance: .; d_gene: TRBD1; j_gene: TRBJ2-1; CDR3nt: TGTGCCAGCAGCACTAGACAGGGGGCGATCAATGAGCAGTTCTTC; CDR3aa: CASSTRQGAINEQFF
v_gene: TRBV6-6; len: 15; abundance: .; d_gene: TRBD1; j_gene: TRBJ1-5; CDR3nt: TGTGCCAGCAGTCCGGGACAGGGGGAAGGTCAGCCCCAGCATTTT; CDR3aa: CASSPGQGEGQPQHF
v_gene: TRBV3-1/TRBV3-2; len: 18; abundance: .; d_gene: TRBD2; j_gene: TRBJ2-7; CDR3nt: TGTGCCAGCAGCCAATTGGCGGGGGGCACGAACAGAGGCTACGAGCAGTACTTC; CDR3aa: CASSQLAGGTNRGYEQYF
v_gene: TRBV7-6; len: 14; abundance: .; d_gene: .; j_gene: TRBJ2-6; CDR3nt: TGTGCCAGCAGCTTAGGCCGCTCCGGGGGCGTCCTGACTTTC; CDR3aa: CASSLGRSGGVLTF
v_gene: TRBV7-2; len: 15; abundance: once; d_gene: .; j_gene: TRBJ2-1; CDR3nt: TGTGCCAGCAGCTTAGGAAATCAGCCGGGGGTATTGCGGTTCTTC; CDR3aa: CASSLGNQPGVLRFF
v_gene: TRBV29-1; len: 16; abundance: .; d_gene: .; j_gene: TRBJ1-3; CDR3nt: TGCAGCGCCGCGGAACCCTCTCTTATCTCTGGAAACACCATATATTTT; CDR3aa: CSAAEPSLISGNTIYF
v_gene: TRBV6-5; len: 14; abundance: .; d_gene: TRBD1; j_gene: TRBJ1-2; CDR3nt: TGTGCCAGCAGTTACGGGACAGGGGGCCATGGCTACACCTTC; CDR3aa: CASSYGTGGHGYTF
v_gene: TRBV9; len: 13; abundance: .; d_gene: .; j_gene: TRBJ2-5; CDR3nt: TGTGCCAGCAGCGTAGACGGGCAAGAGACCCAGTACTTC; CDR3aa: CASSVDGQETQYF
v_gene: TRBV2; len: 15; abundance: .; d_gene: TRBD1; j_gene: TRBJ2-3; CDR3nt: TGTGCCAGCAGTGAAGTGGGTCAGGGGGTCGATACGCAGTATTTT; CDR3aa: CASSEVGQGVDTQYF
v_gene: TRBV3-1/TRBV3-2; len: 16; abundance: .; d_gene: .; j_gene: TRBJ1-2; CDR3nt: TGTGCCAGCAGCCAAGGGAGAGGGTCCCTAAGTTATGGCTACACCTTC; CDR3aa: CASSQGRGSLSYGYTF
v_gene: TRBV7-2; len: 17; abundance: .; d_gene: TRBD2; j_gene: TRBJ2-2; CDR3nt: TGTGCCAGCAGCTTAGAAAGCGGGGGGAGCTACACCGGGGAGCTGTTTTTT; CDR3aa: CASSLESGGSYTGELFF
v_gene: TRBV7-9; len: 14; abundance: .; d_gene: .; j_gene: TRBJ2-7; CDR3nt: TGTGCCAGCAGCTTTCGGGAGTCCTCCTACGAGCAGTACTTC; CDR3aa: CASSFRESSYEQYF
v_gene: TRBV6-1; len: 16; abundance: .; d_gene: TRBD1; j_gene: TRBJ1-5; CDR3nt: TGTGCCAGCAGTGAGACCGGGACAGGGGGCGGGCAGCCCCAGCATTTT; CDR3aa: CASSETGTGGGQPQHF
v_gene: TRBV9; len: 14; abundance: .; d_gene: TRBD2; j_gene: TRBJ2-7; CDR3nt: TGTGCCAGCAGCGTAGGTAGCGGGGGTTACGAGCAGTACTTC; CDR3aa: CASSVGSGGYEQYF
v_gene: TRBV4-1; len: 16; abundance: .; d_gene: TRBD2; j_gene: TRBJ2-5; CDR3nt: TGCGCCAGCAGCCCACGGGAGCGGGGGGGGCAAGAGACCCAGTACTTC; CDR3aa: CASSPRERGGQETQYF
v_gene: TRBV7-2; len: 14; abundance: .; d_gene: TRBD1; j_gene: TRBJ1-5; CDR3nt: TGTGCCAGCAGCTTAGTGACAGGGGATCAGCCCCAGCATTTT; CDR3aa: CASSLVTGDQPQHF
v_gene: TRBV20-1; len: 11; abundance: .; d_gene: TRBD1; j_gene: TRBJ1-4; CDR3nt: TGCAGTGCCCCGGACAGGGAAAAACTGTTTTTT; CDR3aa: CSAPDREKLFF
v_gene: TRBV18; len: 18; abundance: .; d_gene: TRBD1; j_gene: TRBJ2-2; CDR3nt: TGTGCCAGCTCACTTACCTTAAGACAGGGCCTGAACACCGGGGAGCTGTTTTTT; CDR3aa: CASSLTLRQGLNTGELFF
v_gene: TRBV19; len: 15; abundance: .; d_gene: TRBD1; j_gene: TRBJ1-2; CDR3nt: TGTGCCAGTAGTGCAGACAGGGGAATTGGGGTTGGCTACACCTTC; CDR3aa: CASSADRGIGVGYTF
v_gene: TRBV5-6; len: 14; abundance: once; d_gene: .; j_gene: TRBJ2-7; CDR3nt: TGTGCCAGCAGCCCCCCGGCGGGGTCACACGAGCAGTACTTC; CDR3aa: CASSPPAGSHEQYF
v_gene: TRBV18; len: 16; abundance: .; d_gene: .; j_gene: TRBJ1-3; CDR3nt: TGTGCCAGCTCAGCCGACCGCCTCAGGGGTGGAAACACCATATATTTT; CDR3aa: CASSADRLRGGNTIYF
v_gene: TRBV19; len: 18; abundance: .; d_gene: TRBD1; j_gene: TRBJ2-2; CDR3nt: TGTGCCAGTAGTCCAAGGCCGGGACAGGGGGCGAACACCGGGGAGCTGTTTTTT; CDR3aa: CASSPRPGQGANTGELFF
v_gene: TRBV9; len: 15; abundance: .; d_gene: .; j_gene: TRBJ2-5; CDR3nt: TGTGCCAGCAGCCGCTGGGGGGGCGAACAAGAGACCCAGTACTTC; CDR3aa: CASSRWGGEQETQYF
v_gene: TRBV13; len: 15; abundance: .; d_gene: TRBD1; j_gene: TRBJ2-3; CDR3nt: TGTGCCAGCAGCCTAAGGGACAGGGCAACAGATACGCAGTATTTT; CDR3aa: CASSLRDRATDTQYF
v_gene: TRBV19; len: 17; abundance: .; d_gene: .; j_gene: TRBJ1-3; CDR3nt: TGTGCCAGTAGTATACGGCGCGAGGCCGACTCTGGAAACACCATATATTTT; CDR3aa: CASSIRREADSGNTIYF